These T cell receptor beta chains were read from a single sample in a study of T cells in localized non-small cell lung cancer. The method was immunoSEQ multiplex PCR; TCRdb's version includes in-frame clones alone and lacks a portion of them. The data show around 1,900 clones, around 24% seen once. Here the sequenced sample was normal lung tissue next to the tumor, taken before any cancer treatment. These receptors all stem from a male donor at least 60 years old with stage I lung adenocarcinoma. CDR3s include the opening cysteine and the closing phenylalanine or tryptophan. A D gene is named only where the DNA matches it firmly. Clone size is not always given. Where it is, it says once, few, many or a class for expanded clones.

D	J	size	V	CDR3	DNA
-	TRBJ1-1	medium-sized	TRBV11-3	CASSLQEMNTEAFF	TGTGCCAGCAGCTTACAGGAGATGAACACTGAAGCTTTCTTT
-	TRBJ1-1	few	TRBV2	CASTPDGYTEAFF	TGTGCCAGCACTCCCGACGGATACACTGAAGCTTTCTTT
-	TRBJ2-3	few	TRBV6-8	CATNLRQGTDTQYF	TGTGCCACCAACCTAAGACAGGGCACAGATACGCAGTATTTT
TRBD1	TRBJ1-1	-	TRBV5-1	CASSLETGQAEAFF	TGCGCCAGCAGCTTGGAGACAGGGCAGGCTGAAGCTTTCTTT
-	TRBJ1-3	-	TRBV11-3	CASSWEMGGGNTIYF	TGTGCCAGCAGCTGGGAAATGGGTGGAGGAAACACCATATATTTT
-	TRBJ2-6	-	TRBV5-1	CASSWGDSGANVLTF	TGCGCCAGCAGCTGGGGAGACTCTGGGGCCAACGTCCTGACTTTC
-	TRBJ2-7	-	TRBV6-8	CAISVKAGVAEQYF	TGTGCCATCAGTGTAAAGGCAGGGGTAGCCGAGCAGTACTTC
-	TRBJ1-2	medium-sized	TRBV9	CASSEVAGSGYTF	TGTGCCAGCAGTGAAGTGGCAGGGAGCGGCTACACCTTC
-	TRBJ2-3	large	TRBV12-5	CASGLIPDTQYF	TGTGCTAGTGGTTTGATCCCAGATACGCAGTATTTT
-	TRBJ1-5	-	TRBV6-1	CASSEGSGQNQPQHF	TGTGCCAGCAGTGAAGGATCGGGACAAAATCAGCCCCAGCATTTT
TRBD1	TRBJ1-6	few	TRBV6-8	CAIRDRESPLHF	TGTGCCATCAGGGACAGGGAGTCACCCCTCCACTTT
TRBD1	TRBJ1-4	large	TRBV15	CATRGDREYEKLFF	TGTGCCACCAGAGGGGACAGGGAGTACGAAAAACTGTTTTTT
TRBD1	TRBJ1-6	large	TRBV30	CAWSGDRRAPLHF	TGTGCCTGGAGTGGGGACAGGCGTGCACCCCTCCACTTT
-	TRBJ1-6	few	TRBV9	CASSQRDPGSSPLHF	TGTGCCAGCAGTCAACGAGATCCAGGGAGTTCACCCCTCCACTTT
-	TRBJ1-5	-	TRBV5-1	CASSMAPGGNQPQHF	TGCGCCAGCAGCATGGCGCCCGGCGGCAATCAGCCCCAGCATTTT
-	TRBJ2-2	-	TRBV11-3	CASSLVTLAGELFF	TGTGCCAGCAGCTTGGTTACCCTCGCCGGGGAGCTGTTTTTT
-	TRBJ2-7	-	TRBV19	CASSLGITYEQYF	TGTGCCAGTAGTCTCGGGATTACCTACGAGCAGTACTTC
TRBD1	TRBJ1-4	few	TRBV6-8	CASSDRGKNEKLFF	TGTGCCAGCAGCGACAGGGGAAAGAATGAAAAACTGTTTTTT
-	TRBJ2-1	-	TRBV1	CTSSQEDPDEQFF	TGCACCAGCAGCCAAGAGGACCCGGATGAGCAGTTCTTC
TRBD1	TRBJ1-1	few	TRBV9	CASSPRQGANTEAFF	TGTGCCAGCAGCCCACGACAGGGGGCGAACACTGAAGCTTTCTTT
-	TRBJ1-2	few	TRBV18	CASSPSGQRGYTF	TGTGCCAGCTCACCTTCGGGCCAGCGGGGCTACACCTTC
-	TRBJ2-3	few	TRBV9	CASSVGLWDTDTQYF	TGTGCCAGCAGCGTAGGTTTGTGGGATACAGATACGCAGTATTTT
-	TRBJ1-1	few	TRBV9	CASSVTPGFTEAFF	TGTGCCAGCAGCGTTACCCCAGGGTTCACTGAAGCTTTCTTT
-	TRBJ1-4	-	TRBV5-1	CASSFTTATNEKLFF	TGCGCCAGCAGCTTCACAACCGCAACTAATGAAAAACTGTTTTTT
-	TRBJ1-3	-	TRBV28	CASSSSPDGRIRNTIYF	TGTGCCAGCAGTTCAAGCCCGGACGGGAGGATTCGAAACACCATATATTTT
-	TRBJ1-5	-	TRBV30	CAWSVDVNQPQHF	TGTGCCTGGAGTGTGGATGTGAATCAGCCCCAGCATTTT
-	TRBJ1-1	large	TRBV6-8	CASSVSQQTEAFF	TGTGCCAGCAGTGTGTCACAGCAAACTGAAGCTTTCTTT
-	TRBJ1-2	-	TRBV19	CASSIDDGLIYGYTF	TGTGCCAGTAGTATAGATGACGGACTGATCTATGGCTACACCTTC
TRBD1	TRBJ1-6	large	TRBV18	CASSPSGGGNSPLHF	TGTGCCAGCTCACCATCAGGGGGCGGTAATTCACCCCTCCACTTT
-	TRBJ1-1	large	TRBV19	CASSIDWNTEAFF	TGTGCCAGTAGTATAGATTGGAACACTGAAGCTTTCTTT
TRBD2	TRBJ2-3	-	TRBV10-2	CASSEAASGSTDTQYF	TGCGCCAGCAGTGAGGCGGCTAGCGGGAGCACAGATACGCAGTATTTT
-	TRBJ1-3	few	TRBV12-5	CASSRGSGNTIYF	TGTGCTAGCTCCCGCGGGTCTGGAAACACCATATATTTT
-	TRBJ1-1	few	TRBV15	CATSRDSTNTEAFF	TGTGCCACCAGCAGGGACAGTACGAACACTGAAGCTTTCTTT
-	TRBJ2-2	medium-sized	TRBV6-8	CASSTANTGELFF	TGTGCCAGCAGTACCGCGAACACCGGGGAGCTGTTTTTT
-	TRBJ2-1	-	TRBV6-8	CASSPGMGEYNEQFF	TGTGCCAGCAGCCCAGGGATGGGGGAATACAATGAGCAGTTCTTC
-	TRBJ2-4	-	TRBV16	CASSQSQLAKNIQYF	TGTGCCAGCAGCCAATCCCAGCTAGCCAAAAACATTCAGTACTTC
-	TRBJ1-3	-	TRBV6-8	CASSYSEGGNTIYF	TGTGCCAGCAGTTACTCAGAGGGTGGAAACACCATATATTTT
-	TRBJ2-1	-	TRBV12-5	CASGLGPVTEQFF	TGTGCTAGTGGTTTGGGCCCCGTGACTGAGCAGTTCTTC
-	TRBJ1-4	-	TRBV25-1	CASSDPRGRGNEKLFF	TGTGCCAGCAGTGATCCTAGGGGACGGGGTAATGAAAAACTGTTTTTT
-	TRBJ1-3	-	TRBV6-8	CATDPLGSGNTIYF	TGTGCCACGGACCCGCTGGGGTCTGGAAACACCATATATTTT
-	TRBJ1-2	-	TRBV19	CASSIEWTLYGYTF	TGTGCCAGTAGTATAGAATGGACACTCTATGGCTACACCTTC
-	TRBJ1-5	-	TRBV6-8	CARPCTGNYSNQPQHF	TGTGCCAGGCCATGCACAGGGAACTATAGCAATCAGCCCCAGCATTTT
-	TRBJ2-3	-	TRBV6-8	CASSYSFTALSTDTQYF	TGTGCCAGCAGTTACTCGTTCACCGCTTTAAGCACAGATACGCAGTATTTT
TRBD2	TRBJ2-7	-	TRBV4-1	CASSQDVAGGLRTYEQYF	TGCGCCAGCAGCCAAGATGTAGCGGGGGGGCTGAGGACCTACGAGCAGTACTTC
TRBD1	TRBJ1-2	-	TRBV6-8	CATETGGDYGYTF	TGTGCCACCGAGACAGGGGGCGACTATGGCTACACCTTC
-	TRBJ2-3	-	TRBV19	CASSWGPSTDTQYF	TGTGCCAGTAGTTGGGGCCCGAGCACAGATACGCAGTATTTT
TRBD1	TRBJ1-2	-	TRBV7-6	CASSLDPGQGGYGYTF	TGTGCCAGCAGCTTAGATCCGGGACAGGGAGGCTATGGCTACACCTTC
TRBD1	TRBJ1-5	few	TRBV11-3	CASSPPGTANQPQHF	TGTGCCAGCAGCCCGCCCGGGACAGCTAATCAGCCCCAGCATTTT
-	TRBJ2-3	medium-sized	TRBV11-3	CASSLNRQITDTQYF	TGTGCCAGCAGCTTAAATCGACAGATCACAGATACGCAGTATTTT
TRBD1	TRBJ2-7	medium-sized	TRBV11-3	CASSPETGQREQYF	TGTGCCAGCAGCCCCGAGACAGGGCAACGCGAGCAGTACTTC
-	TRBJ1-2	few	TRBV11-3	CASSPGTVNYGYTF	TGTGCCAGCAGCCCAGGAACTGTCAACTATGGCTACACCTTC
-	TRBJ2-7	few	TRBV19	CASSIHRPGQTNEQYF	TGTGCCAGTAGTATACATCGGCCTGGGCAAACGAACGAGCAGTACTTC
TRBD2	TRBJ2-3	large	TRBV19	CASSREGRADTQYF	TGTGCCAGTAGTAGAGAGGGGAGGGCAGATACGCAGTATTTT